This TCR beta chain was identified during a study of blood T cells in healthy people across ages (dated by TCRdb to 2014 to 2015). A note on the overall study: In model experiments, template switching captured roughly one uniquely barcoded TCR beta cDNA molecule for every two T cells. Age-related changes in TCR beta repertoire diversity were measured in the study by deep sequencing normalized with unique cDNA molecular identifiers. Two additional independent replicas of 1 million unique cDNA reads from the same blood draw were analyzed for two donors (one aged 18 to 30 and one aged 80 or older). To avoid experimental bias, donors of different ages were spread randomly across the sequencing lanes. Donors were grouped into four age groups: young (average roughly 17 years), middle-aged (roughly 40), aged (around 60) and long-lived (around 80).

The donors were roughly 40 Caucasian individuals from Russia, aged roughly 6 to 100 years, who were systemically healthy. Each donor gave about 10 milliliters of peripheral blood, drawn into EDTA-treated Vacutainer tubes. Ficoll-Paque density-gradient centrifugation was used to isolate PBMCs, with at least 6.5 million per sample. Total RNA, at least 6 micrograms per sample, was extracted from PBMCs with Trizol reagent. The percentages of naive CD45RAhigh/CD27high T cells were determined by flow cytometry on a PBMC aliquot from every donor. The research as a whole found: Observed TCR beta diversity correlated strongly with the percentage of naive T cells measured by flow cytometry. Compared with the aged group, the long-lived group had more naive CD4+ T cells, fewer expanded clones and increased TCR diversity, a pattern suggesting age selection. Observed TCR beta diversity per million T cells fell roughly linearly with age, and a significant reduction was already apparent by age about 38. Total diversity estimates from one million sequenced T cells were considered lower bounds and underestimates. Because the CMV infection status of the donors was unknown, age-related changes in expanded clonotypes may potentially have been confounded. Since profiling was done on bulk unsorted PBMCs, naive and antigen-experienced compartments could not be conclusively compared.

V is pared back by 6 bases and J by 11 bases, with 19 bases lying between the germline termini. From cysteine to phenylalanine, the CDR3 is 13 amino acids long. Only the CDR3 DNA is retained, 39 bases long and in frame from the first base. According to the germline V gene (reference sequence), CDR1 reads LGHDT and CDR2 reads YNNKEL. The method behind the library was 5' RACE. Instrument on record: Illumina HiSeq 2500. A second PCR of about 7 to 12 cycles was run with a J-beta primer mix and a sample-barcoded 5' primer. A template-switch 5' adaptor carrying 12 random nucleotides introduced a unique molecular identifier onto each TCR beta cDNA molecule. Each sample yielded at least 2.5 million CDR3-containing paired-end reads. All of the RNA was converted into first-strand cDNA using the Mint cDNA synthesis kit, with a TRBC-specific oligonucleotide serving as the primer. Following uracil-DNA glycosylase treatment, a first 18-cycle PCR with universal primers M1SS and BC2_uni_R was performed on all cDNA. The authors processed their data as follows. For normalization, 1 million high-quality reads, each with a distinct molecular identifier, were randomly selected from each sample. Instead of being binned into consensus sequences, reads with shared molecular identifiers were discarded. MiTCR, set to a Q25 quality threshold and the strictest error-elimination algorithm, was used for CDR3 identification, clonotype clustering and error correction. A nonparametric unseen species model with Euler transformation was used to estimate lower-bound total TCR beta diversity. TCRdb handled the public reads itself, with Q25 trimming in fastp and clone calling in MiXCR, and kept productive beta chains. Every CDR3 protein is listed once, alongside the most common genes and DNA of its rows. The V and J calls come from TCRdb's annotation, not from the publication. The sample records roughly 1,800,000 distinct CDR3 sequences, around 50% of which are singletons. Jointly, the top ten make up approximately 2.1% of the sample.

Details on this clonotype: No cognate antigen has been identified for it. No much larger clone is present one base from it, and per-base qualities are unavailable.

The chain is encoded by TRBV3-1 joined to TRBJ2-5; there is no confident call for the D gene. This TCR was sampled from a woman aged 40 to 50 in good health. Sequencing was carried out using blood. The CDR3 protein: CASRMKAYNEQYF. The DNA is as follows: TGTGCCAGCAGGATGAAGGCATACAATGAGCAGTACTTC.